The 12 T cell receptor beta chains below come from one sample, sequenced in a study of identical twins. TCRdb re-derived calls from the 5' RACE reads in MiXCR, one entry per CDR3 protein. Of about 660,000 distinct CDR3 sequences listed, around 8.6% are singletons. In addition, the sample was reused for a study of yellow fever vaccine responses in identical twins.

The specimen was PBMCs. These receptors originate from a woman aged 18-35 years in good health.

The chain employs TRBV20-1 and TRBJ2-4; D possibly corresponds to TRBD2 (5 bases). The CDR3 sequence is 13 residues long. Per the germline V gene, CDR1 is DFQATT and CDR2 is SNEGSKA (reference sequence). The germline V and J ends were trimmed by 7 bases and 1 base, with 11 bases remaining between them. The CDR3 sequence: CSGRGNAKNIQYF. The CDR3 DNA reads TGCAGTGGCCGAGGGAACGCCAAAAACATTCAGTACTTC.

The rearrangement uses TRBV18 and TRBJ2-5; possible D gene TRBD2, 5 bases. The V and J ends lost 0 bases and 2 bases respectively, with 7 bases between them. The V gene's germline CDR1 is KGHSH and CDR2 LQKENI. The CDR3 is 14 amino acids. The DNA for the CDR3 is TGTGCCAGCTCACCACCGAGGGAACAAGAGACCCAGTACTTC. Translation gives CASSPPREQETQYF. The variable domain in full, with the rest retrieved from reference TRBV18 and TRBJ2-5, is NAGVMQNPRHLVRRRGQEARLRCSPMKGHSHVYWYRQLPEEGLKFMVYLQKENIIDESGMPKERFSAEFPKEGPSILRIQQVVRGDSAAYFCASSPPREQETQYFGPGTRLLVL.

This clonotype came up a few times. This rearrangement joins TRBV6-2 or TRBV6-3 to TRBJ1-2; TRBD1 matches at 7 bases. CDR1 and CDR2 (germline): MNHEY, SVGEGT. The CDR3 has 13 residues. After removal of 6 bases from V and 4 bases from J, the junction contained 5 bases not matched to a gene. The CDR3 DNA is TGTGCCAGCAGCCAGGGGGAACTCTATGGCTACACCTTC. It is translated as CASSQGELYGYTF.

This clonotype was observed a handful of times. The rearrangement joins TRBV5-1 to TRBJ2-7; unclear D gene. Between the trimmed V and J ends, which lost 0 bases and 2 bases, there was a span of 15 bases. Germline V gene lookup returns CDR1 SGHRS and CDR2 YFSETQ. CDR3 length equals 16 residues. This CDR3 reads CASSLAHSTLTYEQYF. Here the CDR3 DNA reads TGCGCCAGCAGCTTGGCCCACAGCACACTAACCTACGAGCAGTACTTC.

CDR3 nucleotide sequence: TGTGCCACCACGGGTTTGGGGGACTACGAGCAGTACTTC. Translating it yields CATTGLGDYEQYF. The chain has TRBV15 and TRBJ2-7; D is possibly TRBD1 or TRBD2 (5 bases each). There are 13 residues in the CDR3. V gave up 7 bases and J gave up 3 bases, with 13 bases separating them. Germline V gene data show CDR1 as LNHNV and CDR2 as YYDKDF (reference sequence).

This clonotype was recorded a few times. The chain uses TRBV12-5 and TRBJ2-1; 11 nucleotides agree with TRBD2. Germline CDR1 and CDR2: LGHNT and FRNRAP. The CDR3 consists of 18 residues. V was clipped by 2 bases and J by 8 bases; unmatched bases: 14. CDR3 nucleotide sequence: TGTGCTAGTGGTTTGCCCCTTTGGGCTAGCGGGGGGCAAGATGAGCAGTTCTTC. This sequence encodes CASGLPLWASGGQDEQFF.

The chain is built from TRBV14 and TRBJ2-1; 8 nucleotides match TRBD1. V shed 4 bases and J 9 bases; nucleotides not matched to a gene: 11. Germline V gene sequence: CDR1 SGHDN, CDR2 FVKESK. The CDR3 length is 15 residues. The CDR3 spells CASSPWTGMIGEQFF. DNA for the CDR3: TGTGCCAGCAGCCCCTGGACAGGGATGATCGGTGAGCAGTTCTTC.

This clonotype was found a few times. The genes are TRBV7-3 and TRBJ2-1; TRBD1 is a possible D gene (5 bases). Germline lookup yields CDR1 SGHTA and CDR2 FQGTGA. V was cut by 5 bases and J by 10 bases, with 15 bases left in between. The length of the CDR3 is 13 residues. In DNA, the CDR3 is TGTGCCAGCAGCCCCGAAGGGGCCCGGGAGCAGTTCTTC. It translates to CASSPEGAREQFF.

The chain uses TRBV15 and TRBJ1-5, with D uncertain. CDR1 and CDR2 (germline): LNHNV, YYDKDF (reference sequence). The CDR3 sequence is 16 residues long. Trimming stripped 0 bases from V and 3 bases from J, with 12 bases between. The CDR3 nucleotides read TGTGCCACCAGCAGAGATAAAAAGAGTTACAATCAGCCCCAGCATTTT. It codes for CATSRDKKSYNQPQHF.

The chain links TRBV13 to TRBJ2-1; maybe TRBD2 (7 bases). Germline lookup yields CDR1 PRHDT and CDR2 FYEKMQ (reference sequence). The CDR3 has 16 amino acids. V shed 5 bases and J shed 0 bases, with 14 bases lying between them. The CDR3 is CASSHRGGGSYNEQFF. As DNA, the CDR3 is TGTGCCAGCAGCCATCGAGGGGGGGGCTCCTACAATGAGCAGTTCTTC.

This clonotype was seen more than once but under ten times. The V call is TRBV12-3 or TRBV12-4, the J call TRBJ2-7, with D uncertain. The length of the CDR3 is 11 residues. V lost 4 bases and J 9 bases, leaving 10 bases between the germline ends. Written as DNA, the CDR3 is TGTGCCAGCAGTTGGGGATTGGTGCAGTACTTC. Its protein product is CASSWGLVQYF.

The CDR3 DNA reads TGTGCCAGCAGTTACTCGGGGGCCCTGGCCACCGGGGAGCTGTTTTTT. It translates to CASSYSGALATGELFF. The rearrangement uses TRBV6-5 and TRBJ2-2, with a weak D call TRBD1 (6 bases). This CDR3 has 16 residues. Trimming took 0 bases from V and 4 from J, leaving 12 bases between them. Germline V gene lookup returns CDR1 MNHEY and CDR2 SVGAGI.